The rows below give T cell receptor beta chains drawn from one sample of a study of OX40 agonist ivuxolimab in advanced cancers. The repertoire was sequenced with immunoSEQ multiplex PCR; TCRdb's copy has only in-frame clones and lacks some. The data show more than 30,000 clones, 87% seen once. Specimen: CD4+ or CD8+ T cells sorted from blood, collected in a trial of the OX40 agonist ivuxolimab. The receptors shown here come from an adult with an advanced solid tumor such as melanoma, head and neck, liver or kidney cancer. Both conserved end residues are part of each CDR3. Each record gives: clone size, CDR3 length, J gene, V gene, D gene, CDR3 protein, CDR3 DNA. D genes are given only for firm matches. Size is stated for part of the rows, as once, few or many counts, or as a class when the clone is expanded.

>-|16|TRBJ1-3|TRBV2|-
CASSEAHWGRGNTIYF
TGTGCCAGCAGTGAAGCGCATTGGGGGAGAGGAAACACCATATATTTT
>-|15|TRBJ2-3|TRBV15|TRBD2
CATSRVGTRTDTQYF
TGTGCCACCAGCAGAGTGGGGACTAGAACAGATACGCAGTATTTT
>-|13|TRBJ2-3|TRBV29-1|TRBD1
CSVTGQGTDTQYF
TGCAGCGTCACGGGACAGGGGACAGATACGCAGTATTTT
>-|15|TRBJ2-6|TRBV9|-
CASSVGGAGANVLTF
TGTGCCAGCAGCGTCGGGGGAGCTGGGGCCAACGTCCTGACTTTC
>-|14|TRBJ2-3|TRBV11-2|-
CASSLDRSTDTQYF
TGTGCCAGCAGCTTGGACAGAAGCACAGATACGCAGTATTTT
>-|16|TRBJ2-1|TRBV11-2|TRBD2
CASSLGAGGEYNEQFF
TGTGCCAGCAGCTTAGGGGCGGGAGGGGAATACAATGAGCAGTTCTTC
>-|16|TRBJ2-2|TRBV6-5|-
CASSYALLGRFGELFF
TGTGCCAGCAGTTACGCCCTTCTGGGGCGCTTCGGGGAGCTGTTTTTT
>-|15|TRBJ2-7|TRBV2|TRBD1
CASSDQQGAIYEQYF
TGTGCCAGCAGTGACCAACAGGGGGCTATTTACGAGCAGTACTTC
>-|18|TRBJ2-5|TRBV5-1|-
CASSLGRGQGLYQETQYF
TGCGCCAGCAGCTTGGGCCGCGGGCAGGGATTGTACCAAGAGACCCAGTACTTC
>-|13|TRBJ2-1|TRBV7-6|-
CASSFAVWDEQFF
TGTGCCAGCAGCTTTGCAGTCTGGGATGAGCAGTTCTTC
>-|13|TRBJ2-5|TRBV28|-
CASSFPTPETQYF
TGTGCCAGCAGTTTCCCAACCCCGGAGACCCAGTACTTC
>-|16|TRBJ2-3|TRBV7-9|-
CASSSSKGRGEDTQYF
TGTGCCAGCAGCTCCAGCAAAGGCAGGGGGGAAGATACGCAGTATTTT
>-|13|TRBJ2-5|TRBV18|-
CASSPSGLETQYF
TGTGCCAGCTCGCCCTCAGGGCTGGAGACCCAGTACTTC
>-|14|TRBJ2-1|TRBV29-1|-
CSVVQGLSYNEQFF
TGCAGCGTTGTCCAGGGCCTCTCCTACAATGAGCAGTTCTTC
>-|13|TRBJ2-3|TRBV5-8|TRBD2
CASTRGFADTQYF
TGTGCCAGCACGCGGGGGTTTGCAGATACGCAGTATTTT
>-|15|TRBJ2-2|TRBV4-2|-
CASSQVIGNAGELFF
TGTGCCAGCAGCCAAGTAATCGGGAACGCCGGGGAGCTGTTTTTT
>-|15|TRBJ2-6|TRBV2|-
CASSGGSSGANVLTF
TGTGCCAGCAGTGGAGGAAGCTCTGGGGCCAACGTCCTGACTTTC
>-|20|TRBJ2-2|TRBV4-1|TRBD2
CASSPLLLKTGGPNTGELFF
TGCGCCAGCAGCCCCCTCCTCCTTAAAACGGGAGGACCGAACACCGGGGAGCTGTTTTTT
>once|13|TRBJ1-5|TRBV18|-
CASSPEEGQPQHF
TGTGCCAGCTCACCAGAGGAGGGCCAGCCCCAGCATTTT
>-|13|TRBJ2-7|TRBV29-1|-
CSVTGTGHYEQYF
TGCAGCGTCACAGGGACCGGTCACTACGAGCAGTACTTC
>few|18|TRBJ2-5|TRBV4-1|TRBD1
CASSQDHRWDSHRGTQYF
TGCGCCAGCAGCCAAGATCACCGATGGGACAGCCACCGGGGGACCCAGTACTTC
>-|14|TRBJ1-5|TRBV19|-
CASRGLGIDQPQHF
TGTGCCAGTAGGGGACTTGGGATAGATCAGCCCCAGCATTTT
>-|11|TRBJ2-7|TRBV2|-
CASSTKNEQYF
TGTGCCAGCAGTACGAAGAACGAGCAGTACTTC
>-|15|TRBJ2-7|TRBV5-5|-
CASSFSVRNTYEQYF
TGTGCCAGCAGCTTTAGCGTGAGGAACACCTACGAGCAGTACTTC
>-|14|TRBJ1-1|TRBV6-6|-
CASSEDSGNTEAFF
TGTGCCAGCAGCGAGGACAGCGGGAACACTGAAGCTTTCTTT
>-|14|TRBJ2-1|TRBV2|-
CASSERRGDNEQFF
TGTGCCAGCAGTGAAAGGAGGGGCGATAATGAGCAGTTCTTC
>-|18|TRBJ1-5|TRBV7-4|-
CASLTRGARVWSNQPQHF
TGTGCCAGCCTCACCCGGGGGGCCCGGGTGTGGAGCAATCAGCCCCAGCATTTT
>-|15|TRBJ1-5|TRBV21-1|-
CASSPAWKRAQPQHF
TGTGCCAGCAGCCCCGCGTGGAAGAGAGCGCAGCCCCAGCATTTT
>-|19|TRBJ2-6|TRBV9|-
CASSLHPGQTFSGANVLTF
TGTGCCAGCAGCCTGCATCCGGGACAAACCTTCTCTGGGGCCAACGTCCTGACTTTC
>-|17|TRBJ2-3|TRBV28|-
CASSFRSQALSTDTQYF
TGTGCCAGCAGCTTTCGTAGCCAGGCCCTTAGCACAGATACGCAGTATTTT
>-|11|TRBJ2-1|TRBV6-1|-
CASRLNNEQFF
TGTGCCAGCAGACTTAACAATGAGCAGTTCTTC
>-|14|TRBJ1-5|TRBV15|-
CATSRDDGNQPQHF
TGTGCCACCAGCAGAGATGACGGCAATCAGCCCCAGCATTTT
>-|14|TRBJ2-3|TRBV18|TRBD2
CASSPGTSGDTQYF
TGTGCCAGCTCACCCGGGACTAGCGGGGATACGCAGTATTTT
>-|16|TRBJ2-3|TRBV5-1|-
CASSLVARGSTDTQYF
TGCGCCAGCAGCTTGGTAGCCCGAGGGAGCACAGATACGCAGTATTTT
>-|15|TRBJ1-5|TRBV6-1|-
CASSADRASNQPQHF
TGTGCCAGCAGCGCGGACAGAGCTAGCAATCAGCCCCAGCATTTT
>few|15|TRBJ1-1|TRBV5-6|TRBD1
CASSLLGTGGAEAFF
TGTGCCAGCAGCTTGCTCGGGACAGGGGGTGCTGAAGCTTTCTTT
>-|12|TRBJ2-3|TRBV7-2|-
CASSGPGPTQYF
TGTGCCAGCAGCGGGCCGGGCCCCACGCAGTATTTT
>-|16|TRBJ1-1|TRBV18|TRBD1
CASSPQTGSGNTEAFF
TGTGCCAGCTCACCACAGACAGGGTCAGGGAACACTGAAGCTTTCTTT
>-|15|TRBJ1-1|TRBV5-6|TRBD1
CASVATGGFPTEAFF
TGTGCCAGCGTAGCGACAGGGGGCTTTCCCACTGAAGCTTTCTTT
>-|15|TRBJ2-2|TRBV6-5|-
CASRVGGSNTGELFF
TGTGCCAGCAGGGTGGGGGGTTCGAACACCGGGGAGCTGTTTTTT
>-|13|TRBJ2-7|TRBV6-6|-
CASSYVGTYEQYF
TGTGCCAGCAGTTACGTGGGAACCTACGAGCAGTACTTC
>once|13|TRBJ1-1|TRBV2|TRBD1
CASRRDRGGEAFF
TGTGCCAGCAGGAGGGACAGGGGAGGAGAAGCTTTCTTT
>-|15|TRBJ1-4|TRBV11-2|-
CASSLDGRGNEKLFF
TGTGCCAGCAGCTTAGATGGGAGGGGGAATGAAAAACTGTTTTTT
>few|15|TRBJ1-2|TRBV13|TRBD1
CASSRRDRGNYGYTF
TGTGCCAGCAGCCGACGGGACAGGGGAAACTATGGCTACACCTTC
>-|12|TRBJ1-1|TRBV19|-
CASSMTGFLAFF
TGTGCCAGTAGTATGACAGGTTTTTTGGCTTTCTTT
>-|14|TRBJ1-6|TRBV11-3|-
CASSLGGGDSPLHF
TGTGCCAGCAGCTTAGGGGGAGGTGATTCACCCCTCCACTTT
>-|16|TRBJ2-6|TRBV28|-
CASSGGLGFGANVLTF
TGTGCCAGCAGTGGGGGCCTGGGATTTGGGGCCAACGTCCTGACTTTC
>-|17|TRBJ1-3|TRBV7-2|-
CASSLERWMGQGNTIYF
TGTGCCAGCAGCTTAGAACGGTGGATGGGTCAAGGAAACACCATATATTTT
>-|15|TRBJ1-4|TRBV11-2|-
CASSLLGTGFEKLFF
TGTGCCAGCAGCTTATTAGGAACAGGGTTTGAAAAACTGTTTTTT
>-|13|TRBJ1-4|TRBV19|-
CASSRSVNEKLFF
TGTGCCAGTAGCCGAAGCGTTAATGAAAAACTGTTTTTT
>-|14|TRBJ1-5|TRBV5-6|TRBD1
CASSLVGTGQPQHF
TGTGCCAGCAGCTTGGTTGGGACAGGGCAGCCCCAGCATTTT
>-|17|TRBJ2-6|TRBV5-1|TRBD1
CASSTGTGASGANVLTF
TGCGCCAGCAGCACCGGGACAGGGGCCTCTGGGGCCAACGTCCTGACTTTC
>few|15|TRBJ2-3|TRBV6-1|TRBD2
CASSRLAGAADTQYF
TGTGCCAGCAGTAGACTAGCGGGAGCTGCAGATACGCAGTATTTT
>once|13|TRBJ1-2|TRBV6-5|-
CASSPQGNYGYTF
TGTGCCAGCAGTCCTCAGGGTAACTATGGCTACACCTTC